This is a list of T cell receptor beta chains from one sample in a study of CD8+ T cells in alopecia areata. TCRdb's copy holds only in-frame clones and misses some; the assay was immunoSEQ multiplex PCR. The table records approximately 150,000 clones, 55% of them present only once. Material: CD4+ T cells sorted from blood. The receptor source for this set is a human donor in good health. Both conserved end residues are part of each CDR3. The D gene is left open where the match is weak. A row's size may be missing; if present it is once, few, many or a size class.

>NA|NA|TRBJ2-7|TRBV18|13
CASSPGLRDEQYF
TGTGCCAGCTCACCGGGCCTCAGGGACGAGCAGTACTTC
>NA|few|TRBJ2-1|TRBV25-1|13
CASREGGYNEQFF
TGTGCCAGCAGGGAAGGAGGGTACAATGAGCAGTTCTTC
>NA|few|TRBJ2-7|TRBV29-1|12
CSVAVDGYEQYF
TGCAGCGTTGCAGTCGACGGCTACGAGCAGTACTTC
>TRBD1|NA|TRBJ2-3|TRBV5-1|15
CASSLKSGGADTQYF
TGCGCCAGCAGCTTGAAGTCAGGGGGTGCAGATACGCAGTATTTT
>NA|NA|TRBJ1-3|TRBV30|17
CAWSPWGPALSGNTIYF
TGTGCCTGGAGTCCGTGGGGACCGGCCCTCTCTGGAAACACCATATATTTT
>TRBD1|NA|TRBJ1-1|TRBV30|14
CAWSVGTGGTEAFF
TGTGCCTGGAGTGTGGGGACAGGGGGAACTGAAGCTTTCTTT
>NA|NA|TRBJ1-5|TRBV18|13
CASSPEASQPQHF
TGTGCCAGCTCACCAGAGGCAAGTCAGCCCCAGCATTTT
>NA|once|TRBJ2-3|TRBV4-1|16
CASSQDRAGSTDTQYF
TGCGCCAGCAGCCAAGATCGGGCGGGAAGCACAGATACGCAGTATTTT
>TRBD1|NA|TRBJ1-1|TRBV5-1|12
CASSFPGGEAFF
TGCGCCAGCAGCTTTCCAGGGGGTGAAGCTTTCTTT
>TRBD2|NA|TRBJ2-1|TRBV29-1|14
CSVARLAGDNEQFF
TGCAGCGTCGCCCGTCTAGCGGGTGACAATGAGCAGTTCTTC
>NA|few|TRBJ2-3|TRBV2|13
CASSVRGTDTQYF
TGTGCCAGCAGTGTTCGGGGCACAGATACGCAGTATTTT
>NA|NA|TRBJ2-3|TRBV28|16
CASSSPGASGSDTQYF
TGTGCCAGCAGCTCCCCGGGGGCCTCAGGGTCAGATACGCAGTATTTT
>NA|NA|TRBJ1-2|TRBV28|14
CASSQTGPGGGYTF
TGTGCCAGCAGCCAAACAGGGCCGGGGGGAGGCTACACCTTC
>NA|NA|TRBJ2-7|TRBV2|13
CASREDTYYEQYF
TGTGCCAGCAGGGAAGATACATATTACGAGCAGTACTTC
>NA|NA|TRBJ2-4|TRBV6-5|13
CASSRGMGGIQYF
TGTGCCAGCAGCCGAGGGATGGGAGGCATTCAGTACTTC
>NA|NA|TRBJ2-7|TRBV29-1|16
CSVEFGGLLDPLEQYF
TGCAGCGTCGAGTTTGGGGGTCTACTCGATCCTCTCGAGCAGTACTTC
>NA|NA|TRBJ2-7|TRBV29-1|13
CSVGDSSSYEQYF
TGCAGCGTAGGTGACAGTTCTTCCTACGAGCAGTACTTC
>TRBD2|NA|TRBJ2-1|TRBV2|15
CASRLTSGSGNEQFF
TGTGCCAGCAGGCTGACTAGCGGGAGTGGAAATGAGCAGTTCTTC
>NA|NA|TRBJ1-3|TRBV30|16
CAWSVSLTSSGNTIYF
TGTGCCTGGAGTGTATCTCTTACGAGCTCTGGAAACACCATATATTTT
>NA|NA|TRBJ2-3|TRBV5-4|13
CASRDLGTDTQYF
TGTGCCAGCAGGGACCTCGGGACAGATACGCAGTATTTT
>NA|NA|TRBJ2-3|TRBV4-1|15
CASSQGPVPADTQYF
TGCGCCAGCAGCCAAGGTCCCGTCCCTGCAGATACGCAGTATTTT
>TRBD2|NA|TRBJ2-7|TRBV6-6|15
CASSLQREGRYEQYF
TGTGCCAGCAGCCTCCAGCGGGAGGGCCGGTACGAGCAGTACTTC
>NA|NA|TRBJ2-7|TRBV15|18
CATSRDGSFGSSSYEQYF
TGTGCCACCAGCAGAGATGGAAGCTTCGGGAGTTCTTCCTACGAGCAGTACTTC
>NA|few|TRBJ2-7|TRBV29-1|12
CSGRTPTYEQYF
TGCAGCGGGAGAACACCTACCTACGAGCAGTACTTC
>TRBD2|NA|TRBJ2-5|TRBV5-1|15
CASSSGLADQETQYF
TGCGCCAGCAGCTCGGGACTAGCGGATCAAGAGACCCAGTACTTC
>NA|NA|TRBJ2-5|TRBV2|15
CASSGPGVGQETQYF
TGTGCCAGCAGTGGCCCGGGTGTCGGACAAGAGACCCAGTACTTC
>NA|NA|TRBJ2-7|TRBV29-1|12
CSVVEGVHEQYF
TGCAGCGTTGTAGAGGGGGTACACGAGCAGTACTTC
>NA|NA|TRBJ2-1|TRBV4-1|12
CASSQGYNEQFF
TGCGCCAGCAGCCAAGGATACAATGAGCAGTTCTTC
>NA|NA|TRBJ2-3|TRBV29-1|14
CSVERGGAPDTQYF
TGCAGCGTTGAACGTGGCGGGGCCCCGGATACGCAGTATTTT
>NA|few|TRBJ2-3|TRBV7-2|14
CASSFGVFTDTQYF
TGTGCCAGCAGCTTCGGAGTTTTCACAGATACGCAGTATTTT
>NA|NA|TRBJ1-1|TRBV30|11
CAGSRGTEAFF
TGTGCCGGCTCGCGGGGGACTGAAGCTTTCTTT
>NA|NA|TRBJ2-6|TRBV6-5|15
CASSYSSSGANVLTF
TGTGCCAGCAGTTACTCGAGCTCTGGGGCCAACGTCCTGACTTTC
>NA|NA|TRBJ1-2|TRBV7-9|17
CASSPGWNRDWNYGYTF
TGTGCCAGCAGCCCTGGATGGAACCGGGACTGGAACTATGGCTACACCTTC
>TRBD1|NA|TRBJ2-4|TRBV27|16
CASSPLSIDRVGIQYF
TGTGCCAGCAGTCCTCTTTCGATAGACAGGGTAGGCATTCAGTACTTC
>TRBD2|once|TRBJ2-4|TRBV30|15
CAWSSGVGAKNIQYF
TGTGCCTGGAGTAGCGGGGTTGGAGCCAAAAACATTCAGTACTTC
>NA|NA|TRBJ2-7|TRBV19|13
CASSPGISYEQYF
TGTGCCAGTAGCCCAGGGATCTCCTACGAGCAGTACTTC
>NA|NA|TRBJ2-3|TRBV2|14
CASAPGQGLDTQYF
TGTGCCAGCGCTCCGGGGCAGGGGCTGGATACGCAGTATTTT